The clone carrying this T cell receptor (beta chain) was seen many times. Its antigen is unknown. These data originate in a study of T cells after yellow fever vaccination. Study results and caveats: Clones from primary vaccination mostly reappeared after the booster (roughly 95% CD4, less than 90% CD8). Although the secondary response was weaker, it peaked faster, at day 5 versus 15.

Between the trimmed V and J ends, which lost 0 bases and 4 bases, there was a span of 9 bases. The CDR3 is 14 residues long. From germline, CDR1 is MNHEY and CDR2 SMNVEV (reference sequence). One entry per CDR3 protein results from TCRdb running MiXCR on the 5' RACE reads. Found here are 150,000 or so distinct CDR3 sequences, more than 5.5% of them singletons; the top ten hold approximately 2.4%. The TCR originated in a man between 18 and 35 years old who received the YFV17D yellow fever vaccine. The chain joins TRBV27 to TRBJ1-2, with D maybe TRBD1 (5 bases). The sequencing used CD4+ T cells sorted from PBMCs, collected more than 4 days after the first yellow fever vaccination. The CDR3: CASSLSGESYGYTF. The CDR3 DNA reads TGTGCCAGCAGTTTATCGGGGGAAAGCTATGGCTACACCTTC.